This T cell receptor beta chain was profiled in a study of blood T cell repertoires in COVID-19. With V trimmed by 2 bases and J by 7 bases, 4 bases remained unmatched. The germline CDR1 and CDR2 sequences are SEHNR and FQNEAQ (reference sequence). The CDR3 spans 16 residues. TCRdb's table, derived via immunoSEQ multiplex PCR, lists solely in-frame clones and lacks some. The sample records roughly 72,000 clones, roughly 90% being singletons. The specimen was peripheral blood. The V call is TRBV7-9, the J call TRBJ2-1; 14 bases match TRBD2. This TCR came from a human donor in a cohort sampled during active COVID-19. CDR3: CASSLPGTSGRNEQFF. DNA for the CDR3: TGTGCCAGCAGCTTACCCGGGACTAGCGGGAGAAATGAGCAGTTCTTC. The whole variable domain, filled in from reference TRBV7-9 and TRBJ2-1, reads DTGVSQNPRHKITKRGQNVTFRCDPISEHNRLYWYRQTLGQGPEFLTYFQNEAQLEKSRLLSDRFSAERPKGSFSTLEIQRTEQGDSAMYLCASSLPGTSGRNEQFFGPGTRLTVL.